This T cell receptor (beta chain) comes out of a study of CD4+ T cells in melanoma. The study, taken as a whole, reports: CD8+ T cell, macrophage and B cell function reportedly correlated with neoantigen-specific CD4+ T cells. In melanoma, neoantigen-specific CD4+ T cells reportedly differed in differentiation state.

Germline loops: CDR1 ENHRY, CDR2 SYGVKD. Trimming cost V 3 bases and J 4 bases, with 15 bases left between them. This CDR3 is built from 15 residues. Sequenced by immunoSEQ multiplex PCR; TCRdb stores in-frame clones only, minus some. This sample has around 130,000 clones; around 90% occur once, and the top ten carry roughly 1.4%. This clone was observed once. Its antigen remains unknown. The source of this sequence is a human donor with melanoma. V gene TRBV10-3 combines with J gene TRBJ1-2; D call uncertain. Here the CDR3 DNA reads TGTGCCATCAGTGAATGGGCGGGTGATGGCTATGGCTACACCTTC. It is translated as CAISEWAGDGYGYTF.